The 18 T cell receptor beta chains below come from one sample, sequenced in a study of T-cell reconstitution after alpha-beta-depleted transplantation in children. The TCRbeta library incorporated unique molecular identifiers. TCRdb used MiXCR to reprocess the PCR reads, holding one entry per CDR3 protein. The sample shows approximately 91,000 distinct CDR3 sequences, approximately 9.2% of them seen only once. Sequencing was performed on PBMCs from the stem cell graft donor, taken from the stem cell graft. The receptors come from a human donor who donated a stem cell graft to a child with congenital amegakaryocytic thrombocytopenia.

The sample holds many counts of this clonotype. CDR3 sequence (DNA): TGTGCCACCAGCATCTACAGTCCTGGGGCCAACGTCCTGACTTTC. It is translated as CATSIYSPGANVLTF. This chain joins TRBV15 and TRBJ2-6; the D is unclear. The CDR3 has 15 residues. Germline CDR1 reads LNHNV; CDR2 reads YYDKDF (reference sequence). V was shortened by 4 bases and J by 2 bases, with 9 bases between the two germline ends. The full variable domain, rest sourced from reference TRBV15 and TRBJ2-6, is DAMVIQNPRYQVTQFGKPVTLSCSQTLNHNVMYWYQQKSSQAPKLLFHYYDKDFNNEADTPDNFQSRRPNTSFCFLDIRSPGLGDTAMYLCATSIYSPGANVLTFGAGSRLTVL.

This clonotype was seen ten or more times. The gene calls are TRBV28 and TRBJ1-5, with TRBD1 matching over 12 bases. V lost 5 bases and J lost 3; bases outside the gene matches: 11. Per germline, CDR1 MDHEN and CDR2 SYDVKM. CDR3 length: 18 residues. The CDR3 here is CASSPGTGGPTHNQPQHF. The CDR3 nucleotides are TGTGCCAGCAGTCCTGGGACAGGGGGCCCTACTCACAATCAGCCCCAGCATTTT.

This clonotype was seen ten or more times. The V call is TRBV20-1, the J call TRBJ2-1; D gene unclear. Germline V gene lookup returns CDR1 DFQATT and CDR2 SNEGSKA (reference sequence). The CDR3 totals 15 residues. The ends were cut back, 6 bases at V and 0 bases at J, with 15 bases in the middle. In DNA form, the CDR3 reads TGCAGTGCCGTCGAGTATCTACGCTCCTACAATGAGCAGTTCTTC. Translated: CSAVEYLRSYNEQFF.

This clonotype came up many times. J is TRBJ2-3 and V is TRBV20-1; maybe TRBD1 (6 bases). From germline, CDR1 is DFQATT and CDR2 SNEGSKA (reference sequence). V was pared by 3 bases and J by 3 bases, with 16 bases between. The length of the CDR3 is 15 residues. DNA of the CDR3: TGCAGTGCTAGTGGAACAGGGCAGGTTACAGATACGCAGTATTTT. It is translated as CSASGTGQVTDTQYF.

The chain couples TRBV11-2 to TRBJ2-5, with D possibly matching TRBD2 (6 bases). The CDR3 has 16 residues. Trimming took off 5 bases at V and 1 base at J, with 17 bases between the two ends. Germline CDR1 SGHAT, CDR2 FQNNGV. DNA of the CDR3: TGTGCCAGCAGCCCCCGGATCGGGACTTTCCAAGAGACCCAGTACTTC. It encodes CASSPRIGTFQETQYF.

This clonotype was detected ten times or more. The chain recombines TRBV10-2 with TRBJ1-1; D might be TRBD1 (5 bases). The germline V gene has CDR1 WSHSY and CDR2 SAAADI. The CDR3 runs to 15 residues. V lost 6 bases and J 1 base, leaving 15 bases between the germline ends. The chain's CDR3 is CASRREFGGNTEAFF. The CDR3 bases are TGCGCCAGCAGGAGAGAGTTCGGGGGGAACACTGAAGCTTTCTTT.

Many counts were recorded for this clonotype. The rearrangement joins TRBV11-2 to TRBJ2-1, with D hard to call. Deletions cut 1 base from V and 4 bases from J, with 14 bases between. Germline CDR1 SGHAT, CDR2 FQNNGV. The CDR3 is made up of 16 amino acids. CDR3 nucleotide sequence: TGTGCCAGCAGCTTAGTCCCAAATCTCCCTTACAATGAGCAGTTCTTC. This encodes CASSLVPNLPYNEQFF.

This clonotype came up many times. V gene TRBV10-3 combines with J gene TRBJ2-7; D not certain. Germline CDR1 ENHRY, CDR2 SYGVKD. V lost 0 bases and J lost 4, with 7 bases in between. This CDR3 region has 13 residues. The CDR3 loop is CAISESTGYEQYF. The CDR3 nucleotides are TGTGCCATCAGTGAGTCGACGGGTTACGAGCAGTACTTC.

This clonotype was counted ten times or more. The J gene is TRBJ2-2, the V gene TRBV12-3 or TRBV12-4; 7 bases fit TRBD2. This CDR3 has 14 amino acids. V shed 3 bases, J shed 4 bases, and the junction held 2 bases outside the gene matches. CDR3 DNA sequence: TGTGCCAGCAGTTTTAGGGAGGGCACCGGGGAGCTGTTTTTT. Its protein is CASSFREGTGELFF.

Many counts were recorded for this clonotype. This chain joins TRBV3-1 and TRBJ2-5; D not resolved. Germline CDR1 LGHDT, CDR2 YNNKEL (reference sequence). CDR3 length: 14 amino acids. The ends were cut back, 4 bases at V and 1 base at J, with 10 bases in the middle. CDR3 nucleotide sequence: TGTGCCAGCAGCCCGTCAATGTTCCAAGAGACCCAGTACTTC. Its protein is CASSPSMFQETQYF.

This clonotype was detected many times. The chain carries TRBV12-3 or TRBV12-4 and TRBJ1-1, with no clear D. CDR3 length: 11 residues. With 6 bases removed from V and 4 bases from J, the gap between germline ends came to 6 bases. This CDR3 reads CASSRSTEAFF. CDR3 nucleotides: TGTGCCAGCAGCCGGTCCACTGAAGCTTTCTTT.

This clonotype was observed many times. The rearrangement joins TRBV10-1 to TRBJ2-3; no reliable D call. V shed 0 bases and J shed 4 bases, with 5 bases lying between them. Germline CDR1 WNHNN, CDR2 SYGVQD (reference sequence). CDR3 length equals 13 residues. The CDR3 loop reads CASSESGSDTQYF. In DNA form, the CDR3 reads TGCGCCAGCAGTGAGTCGGGGTCAGATACGCAGTATTTT.

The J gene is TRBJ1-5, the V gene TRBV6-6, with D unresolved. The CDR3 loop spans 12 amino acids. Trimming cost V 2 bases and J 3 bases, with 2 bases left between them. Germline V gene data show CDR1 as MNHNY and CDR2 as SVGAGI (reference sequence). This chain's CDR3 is CASSYLNQPQHF. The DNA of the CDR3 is TGTGCCAGCAGTTACCTCAATCAGCCCCAGCATTTT.

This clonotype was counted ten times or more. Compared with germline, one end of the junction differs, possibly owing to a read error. The CDR3 nucleotides are TGTGCCAGCAGCCTAGCGGGAGTACGGAACACCGGGGAGCTGTTTTTT. Protein sequence: CASSLAGVRNTGELFF. The chain joins TRBV7-2 to TRBJ2-2; 10 nucleotides agree with TRBD2. The CDR3 spans 16 residues. Germline-derived CDR1 and CDR2 are SGHTA and FQGNSA.

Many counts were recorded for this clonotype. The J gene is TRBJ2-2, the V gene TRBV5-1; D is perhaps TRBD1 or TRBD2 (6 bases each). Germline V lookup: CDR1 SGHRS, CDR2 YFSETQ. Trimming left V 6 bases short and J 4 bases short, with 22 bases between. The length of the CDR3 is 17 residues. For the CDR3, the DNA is TGCGCCAGCAAAGGGACGGGGGCCAATTCGGGCACCGGGGAGCTGTTTTTT. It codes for CASKGTGANSGTGELFF. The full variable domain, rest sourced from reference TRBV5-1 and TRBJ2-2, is KAGVTQTPRYLIKTRGQQVTLSCSPISGHRSVSWYQQTPGQGLQFLFEYFSETQRNKGNFPGRFSGRQFSNSRSEMNVSTLELGDSALYLCASKGTGANSGTGELFFGEGSRLTVL.

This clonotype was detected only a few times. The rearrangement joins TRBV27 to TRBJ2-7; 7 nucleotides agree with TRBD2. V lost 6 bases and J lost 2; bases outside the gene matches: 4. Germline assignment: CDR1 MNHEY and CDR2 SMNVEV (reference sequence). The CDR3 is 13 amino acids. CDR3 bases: TGTGCCAGCAGGGGAGCGGGGACCTACGAGCAGTACTTC. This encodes CASRGAGTYEQYF.

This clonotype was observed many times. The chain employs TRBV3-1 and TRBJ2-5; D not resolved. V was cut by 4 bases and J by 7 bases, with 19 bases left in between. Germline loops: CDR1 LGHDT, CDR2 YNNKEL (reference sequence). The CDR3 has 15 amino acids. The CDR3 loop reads CASSPAFQPARTQYF. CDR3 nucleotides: TGTGCCAGCAGCCCTGCTTTCCAACCGGCTCGGACCCAGTACTTC.

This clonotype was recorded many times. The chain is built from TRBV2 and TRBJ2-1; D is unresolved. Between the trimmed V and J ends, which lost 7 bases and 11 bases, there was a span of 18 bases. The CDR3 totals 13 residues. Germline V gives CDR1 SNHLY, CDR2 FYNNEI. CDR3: CASKNSYPSKQFF. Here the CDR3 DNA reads TGTGCCAGCAAGAACAGCTATCCGAGCAAGCAGTTCTTC.